The sequence of this T cell receptor beta chain was determined in a study of T cells in Graves' hyperthyroidism and ophthalmopathy (dated 2019 in TCRdb). Regarding the complete study: Peripheral blood samples were taken at the time of initial diagnosis, prior to any treatment. After blood sampling, hyperthyroidism patients were treated with methimazole at a starting dose of 30 mg daily, and ophthalmopathy patients were treated with high-dose intravenous methylprednisolone. A discovery cohort of about 100 patients, roughly 43 with Graves' ophthalmopathy and 55 to 60 with stable Graves' hyperthyroidism, was used to find distinguishing TCR V-J signatures. In roughly six Graves' hyperthyroidism patients, the study also compared T-cell repertoires from thyroid tissue with T-cell repertoires from blood. TCR Vbeta CDR3 sequencing of 130 to 150 peripheral blood samples (43 ophthalmopathy, some 75 hyperthyroidism and some 17 progressor patients) is reported in the paper. Prospective prediction of ophthalmopathy was tested in an independent validation cohort of 18 to 20 hyperthyroidism patients and approximately 17 patients who later progressed to ophthalmopathy. The 100 or so discovery patients were divided at random into training and test sets in a 7:3 ratio. Points the paper makes about the study in general: A 13 V-J signature model separated ophthalmopathy from stable hyperthyroidism, with just over 85% sensitivity and about 81% specificity in cross-validation and 80%/75% in testing. No statistical method was used to set the sample size in advance, and investigators knew the group allocation. Most expanded thyroid clonotypes (frequency above 0.001) were also found in blood, which suggests that blood repertoires may mirror thyroid immune responses. During validation, the model predicted progression to ophthalmopathy a median of approximately 6.5 months ahead of onset, with around 65% sensitivity and 72% to 80% specificity.

Note on this clonotype: The antigen this receptor binds is unknown. No base-level quality is on record; no much larger clone is a single base apart.

The TCR beta CDR3 regions were amplified from the RNA transcripts. A first-round RT-PCR of the TCR CDR3 used the HTBI primer set with the Qiagen OneStep RT-PCR kit. The libraries were constructed in a second round of multiplex PCR and then size-selected and purified. Libraries were sequenced paired-end with 100 bp reads on an Illumina HiSeq2000. Concerning the study's data processing: SOAPnuke was used to process the raw data, removing reads that contained adapters or uncalled bases, had a mean Phred below 15, or lacked an exact match to the constant primer or identifier. High-quality paired reads were merged with COPE v1.2.5, and unique nucleotide sequences were defined as clonotypes. MiTCR v1.1 was used to align the clonotypes against IMGT TRBV, TRBD and TRBJ reference segments. The analysis included only V-J combinations with a frequency above 0.0001, which together covered roughly 99% of the repertoires. The TCS score was defined as the ratio of F50 (clonal expansion) to E x V (chaos), calculated using BLOSUM62-based TCRdist between CDR3 peptides within each V-J. Welch's t-statistics and random forest reduced around 510 V-J features to 13, which were used in a naive Bayes classifier (R e1071). Starting from the raw public reads, TCRdb applied fastp trimming at Q25, assembled clones with MiXCR and retained in-frame beta chains. Rows are unified per CDR3 protein, each entry keeping the most common DNA and genes. Clone size and V and J calls follow TCRdb, not the original study. This sample has around 420,000 distinct CDR3 sequences in its table, and 15% to 19% of those were observed once. The ten largest clones take up around 7.7% of the sample.

Compared with germline, V lacks 0 bases and J lacks 7 bases; bases without a gene match: 6. Inclusive of the bounding cysteine and phenylalanine, the CDR3 is 15 residues long. Only the CDR3 portion is preserved as DNA: 45 bases, with reading frame beginning at the first base. CDR1 and CDR2 are drawn from the germline V gene (reference sequence): DFQATT, SNEGSKA. A patient counted as having stable Graves' hyperthyroidism if no progression to ophthalmopathy occurred over 18 months of follow-up. Hyperthyroidism patients were aged 18 to 65 years and newly diagnosed, with disease duration of less than 2 months. The study excluded patients with uncontrolled infections, other autoimmune diseases, pregnancy or lactation. Diagnoses relied on clinical symptoms, serum thyroxine and TRAb, thyroid ultrasound and orbital computed tomography. PBMCs were separated from about 10 ml of fresh peripheral blood using Ficoll-Paque density gradient centrifugation. Trizol reagent was used to extract total RNA, and RNA quality was then checked on an Agilent 2100 Bioanalyzer.

Sample: blood. The chain employs TRBV20-1 and TRBJ2-1, with 10 middle bases fitting TRBD2. This TCR was sampled from a woman aged 18 to 35 with Graves' hyperthyroidism. The CDR3 reads as follows: CSARDERGGGNEQFF. The nucleotide sequence is TGCAGTGCTAGAGACGAGCGGGGGGGGGGGAATGAGCAGTTCTTC.